This T cell receptor beta chain derives from a study of blood T cell repertoires in COVID-19. Study details: COVID-19 samples, acute and convalescent, were from the United States, Italy and Spain. Sources were T cells, B-cell-depleted T cells, or PBMCs; the material itself was cDNA or gDNA.

Method: immunoSEQ multiplex PCR; TCRdb's copy keeps in-frame clones and lacks some. The table shows 300,000 to 450,000 clones, with about 92% occurring only once. Seattle researchers signed up patients amid active infection and tracked them longitudinally. The germline V gene encodes CDR1 SGHRS and CDR2 YFSETQ. With 4 bases clipped from V and 4 bases from J, the junction kept 14 bases outside the gene matches. This CDR3 region has 17 residues. The sequencing input was peripheral blood. The rearrangement joins TRBV5-1 to TRBJ1-3; 7 bases line up with TRBD1. The origin of this receptor is a woman between 55 and 75 years old with COVID-19, enrolled during active disease. The CDR3 DNA sequence: TGCGCCAGCAGCCTGACACCTAACAGGGGCGCAGGAAACACCATATATTTT. Protein product: CASSLTPNRGAGNTIYF.